The rows below give T cell receptor beta chains drawn from one sample of a study of blood T cell repertoires in COVID-19. The protocol was immunoSEQ multiplex PCR, while the TCRdb copy is restricted to in-frame clones and leaves out a portion. The sample shows about 220,000 clones, more than 75% of them seen only once. Sequences were obtained from peripheral blood. These receptors all come from a human donor in a cohort sampled during active COVID-19. Each CDR3 is given with its conserved first and last residue. D genes are given only for firm matches. For some rows the clone size is stated as once, few or many, or as a class when expanded; others skip it.

D gene | clone size | J gene | V gene | CDR3 DNA | CDR3 protein
TRBD1 | . | TRBJ1-1 | TRBV29-1 | TGCAGCGTTGACGGAGGGGGCGTCACTGAAGCTTTCTTT | CSVDGGGVTEAFF
. | . | TRBJ1-2 | TRBV30 | TGTGCCTGGAGTGAGGCAGGCTATGGCTACACCTTC | CAWSEAGYGYTF
. | . | TRBJ2-5 | TRBV9 | TGTGCCAGCAGCGTAGTAGGACGAGGGGAGACCCAGTACTTC | CASSVVGRGETQYF
. | . | TRBJ2-2 | TRBV7-9 | TGTGCCAGCACCGGACAGAACACCGGGGAGCTGTTTTTT | CASTGQNTGELFF
. | . | TRBJ2-1 | TRBV3-1/TRBV3-2 | TGTGCCAGCAGCCAAGAGGGCTTAGTCGGAAATGAGCAGTTCTTC | CASSQEGLVGNEQFF
. | . | TRBJ1-3 | TRBV23-1 | TGCGCCAGCAGTCAAGACGGGGAATTCTCTGGAAACACCATATATTTT | CASSQDGEFSGNTIYF
. | . | TRBJ1-4 | TRBV11-3 | TGTGCCAGCAGGTACGGAGGCAGGGGACCTGCAACTAATGAAAAACTGTTTTTT | CASRYGGRGPATNEKLFF
. | . | TRBJ1-6 | TRBV4-2 | TGTGCCAGCAGCAGAAGACAAGATGCACAAGTGGCCCTCCACTTT | CASSRRQDAQVALHF
. | . | TRBJ1-6 | TRBV19 | TGTGCCAGTAGTATTCAGACAGCGAATTCACCCCTCCACTTT | CASSIQTANSPLHF
TRBD1 | . | TRBJ1-2 | TRBV6-2/TRBV6-3 | TGTGCCAGCAGTTACCCGGACAGGGGTAGTGGCTACACCTTC | CASSYPDRGSGYTF
TRBD1 | few | TRBJ2-7 | TRBV7-8 | TGTGCCAGCAGGGGACCGGGACAGGCAGCAGGGAAGCAGTACTTC | CASRGPGQAAGKQYF
. | . | TRBJ2-3 | TRBV12-3/TRBV12-4 | TGTGCCAGCAGTTCGGGAAGCTCGCAGTATTTT | CASSSGSSQYF
TRBD2 | once | TRBJ2-1 | TRBV5-6 | TGTGCCAGCAGCTTGATGTGGGGAGCGGGAGGTAATGAGCAGTTCTTC | CASSLMWGAGGNEQFF
. | . | TRBJ2-7 | TRBV28 | TGTGCCAGCAGAGGGGGTGGGTCCTACGAGCAGTACTTC | CASRGGGSYEQYF
. | . | TRBJ2-5 | TRBV11-2 | TGTGCCAGCAGCTTAGTGTCGCTAGCGCAGACCCAGTACTTC | CASSLVSLAQTQYF
. | once | TRBJ1-5 | TRBV28 | TGTGCCACCTCCTATCCGGGGATCAATCAGCCCCAGCATTTT | CATSYPGINQPQHF
. | . | TRBJ2-5 | TRBV19 | TGTGCCAGTAGAGAGGCGGGTCTAGAGACCCAGTACTTC | CASREAGLETQYF
. | . | TRBJ2-7 | TRBV10-2 | TGCGCCAGCAGTGATGGGGCCGATCCTAATTTC | CASSDGADPNF
. | once | TRBJ2-5 | TRBV19 | TGTGCCAGTAGTCAAGGGAATGGGGAGTTGGGAGAGACCCAGTACTTC | CASSQGNGELGETQYF
TRBD2 | . | TRBJ2-1 | TRBV6-2/TRBV6-3 | TGTGCCAGCAGTAAGCTAGCGGGGTACGGGGAGCAGTTCTTC | CASSKLAGYGEQFF
TRBD1 | . | TRBJ1-5 | TRBV6-6 | TGTGCCAGCAGTGGACAGGGGGCGAGTCAGCCCCAGCATTTT | CASSGQGASQPQHF
. | once | TRBJ2-5 | TRBV12-3/TRBV12-4 | TGTGCCAGCAGTTGGGGGGAAGGAGAGACCCAGTACTTC | CASSWGEGETQYF
. | . | TRBJ2-1 | TRBV24-1 | TGTGCCACCAGCTCTTACAATGAGCAGTTCTTC | CATSSYNEQFF
. | . | TRBJ2-7 | TRBV11-2 | TGTGCCAGCAGCTTAAGCGGGTTGGCAGACTACGAGCAGTACTTC | CASSLSGLADYEQYF
TRBD2 | . | TRBJ2-3 | TRBV4-2 | TGTGCCAGCAGCCAGAGCTACTCGGGACTAGCGGGAGGAGTAGATACGCAGTATTTT | CASSQSYSGLAGGVDTQYF
. | . | TRBJ2-7 | TRBV7-2 | TGTGCCAGCAGCTTAGCGCGCCCTCCATACGAGCAGTACTTC | CASSLARPPYEQYF
TRBD2 | many | TRBJ2-3 | TRBV7-6 | TGTGCCAGCAGCTTACGTCTAGCGGGGGGCGCAGATACGCAGTATTTT | CASSLRLAGGADTQYF
TRBD2 | . | TRBJ2-1 | TRBV7-2 | TGTGCCAGCAGGAAGACTAGCGGGGGGGCAGATGAGCAGTTCTTC | CASRKTSGGADEQFF
. | . | TRBJ1-1 | TRBV7-9 | TGTGCCAGCAGCCGGGGGACGGTTGAAGAAGCTTTCTTT | CASSRGTVEEAFF
TRBD1 | . | TRBJ2-2 | TRBV5-4 | TGTGCCAGCAGCCTGATGACAGGGGCGAGCGGGGAGCTGTTTTTT | CASSLMTGASGELFF
TRBD1 | . | TRBJ1-2 | TRBV5-1 | TGCGCCAGCAGCTTCACGACAGGGTCAGTTGGCTACACCTTC | CASSFTTGSVGYTF
. | once | TRBJ2-1 | TRBV9 | TGTGCCAGCAGCCCTCAGTACAATGAGCAGTTCTTC | CASSPQYNEQFF
. | . | TRBJ1-5 | TRBV6-5 | TGTGCCAGCAGCACCGACAGGTATCAGCCCCAGCATTTT | CASSTDRYQPQHF
TRBD1 | . | TRBJ1-1 | TRBV7-9 | TGTGCCAGCAGCTTAGCGATAGGGGCAGGGGGCACTGAAGCTTTCTTT | CASSLAIGAGGTEAFF
TRBD1 | . | TRBJ1-5 | TRBV19 | TGTGCCAGTAGTTTCGGGACAGGGCAAAATCAGCCCCAGCATTTT | CASSFGTGQNQPQHF
TRBD2 | . | TRBJ2-1 | TRBV29-1 | TGCAGCGACCGGACGGGAGGTAACAATGAGCAGTTCTTC | CSDRTGGNNEQFF
TRBD2 | . | TRBJ2-3 | TRBV18 | TGTGCCAGCTCACCACTCTTAAATCGCGGGACTAGCGGCAGCACAGATACGCAGTATTTT | CASSPLLNRGTSGSTDTQYF
TRBD1 | . | TRBJ1-5 | TRBV30 | TGTGCCTGGAGCCCCCTGGGAGGGACAGGGGGCTGGGGCAATCAGCCCCAGCATTTT | CAWSPLGGTGGWGNQPQHF
. | . | TRBJ1-5 | TRBV5-6 | TGTGCCAGCAGCTCCCGGGGGAGGGGAGTTCATCAGCCCCAGCATTTT | CASSSRGRGVHQPQHF
TRBD2 | . | TRBJ2-5 | TRBV2 | TGTGCCAGCAGTCGACTAAGCGGGGGGGGACAAGAGACCCAGTACTTC | CASSRLSGGGQETQYF
TRBD1 | few | TRBJ1-4 | TRBV5-1 | TGCGCCAGCAGCAAGTCACCGGGACAGATAAATGAAAAACTGTTTTTT | CASSKSPGQINEKLFF
. | . | TRBJ1-2 | TRBV21-1 | TGTGCCAGCAGCGCAAAAGGGGGTGTAGGACACCGAAACTATGGCTACACCTTC | CASSAKGGVGHRNYGYTF
. | . | TRBJ2-1 | TRBV6-5 | TGTGCTACAGGCGGGAACCACAATGAGCAGTTCTTC | CATGGNHNEQFF
TRBD1 | . | TRBJ2-1 | TRBV2 | TGTGCCAGCAGTGATCGACAGGGGGCGAGTGAGCAGTTCTTC | CASSDRQGASEQFF
. | few | TRBJ1-1 | TRBV24-1 | TGTGCCACCGTGGGGCAGGGTGGCACTGAAGCTTTCTTT | CATVGQGGTEAFF
. | . | TRBJ2-7 | TRBV6-5 | TGTGCCAGCAGTTACGGACTCCACTCCTACGAGCAGTACTTC | CASSYGLHSYEQYF
. | few | TRBJ1-4 | TRBV19 | TGTGCCAGTAGTGCGACGGGGGGGCTGGAGCCTAATGAAAAACTGTTTTTT | CASSATGGLEPNEKLFF
. | . | TRBJ2-1 | TRBV5-1 | TGCGCCAGCAGCTTGGGAGGCAGTTACAATGAGCAGTTCTTC | CASSLGGSYNEQFF
. | . | TRBJ1-6 | TRBV19 | TGTGCCAGTAGTATAGATTTGACAAGCCAGGATAATTCACCCCTCCACTTT | CASSIDLTSQDNSPLHF
TRBD2 | . | TRBJ2-1 | TRBV18 | TGTGCCAGCTCACCCCGGACTAGCGGGAGGGGGAGCTCCTACAATGAGCAGTTCTTC | CASSPRTSGRGSSYNEQFF
. | . | TRBJ2-2 | TRBV6-4 | TGTGCCAGCAACGACGAGGGTCCCGCCGGCGGCAACACCGGGGAGCTGTTTTTT | CASNDEGPAGGNTGELFF
. | . | TRBJ1-6 | TRBV4-1 | TGCGCCAGCAGCCCTGCCGTGGGGGACTTTTCACCCCTCCACTTT | CASSPAVGDFSPLHF
. | . | TRBJ1-6 | TRBV28 | TGTGCCAGCAGTTTACGCGGGGGGTGGAATTCACCCCTCCACTTT | CASSLRGGWNSPLHF
. | many | TRBJ1-1 | TRBV20-1 | TGCAGTGCTAGAGATGGGGCGTGGGCTTTCTTT | CSARDGAWAFF
TRBD1 | . | TRBJ1-2 | TRBV5-8 | TGTGCCAGCAGCTTGGCCGGATCAGGGGGCTGGAACTATGGCTACACCTTC | CASSLAGSGGWNYGYTF
. | . | TRBJ2-7 | TRBV7-8 | TGTGCCAGCAGCACCCGGACATTCTACGAGCAGTACTTC | CASSTRTFYEQYF
. | . | TRBJ2-7 | TRBV3-1/TRBV3-2 | TGTGCCAGCAGCCAAGATCCAAGAGCGCAAGTCTACGAGCAGTACTTC | CASSQDPRAQVYEQYF